This T cell receptor (beta chain) was captured in a study of blood T cell repertoires in COVID-19. The age range of participants was about 18 to 100 years, with residence in about 25 US areas. Cohort placement rested on clinical history that participants reported themselves. The ends were cut back, 6 bases at V and 1 base at J, with 5 bases in the middle. The CDR3 is 12 residues long. Germline V CDR1 and CDR2: KGHDR, SFDVKD. Libraries were prepared by immunoSEQ multiplex PCR; TCRdb keeps only in-frame clonotypes and omits some of them. The repertoire consists of roughly 310,000 clones, with about 89% occurring once and the leading ten covering approximately 8.8%.

The sequence was collected from a woman between 35 and 50 years old who had recovered from COVID-19. This chain joins TRBV24-1 and TRBJ1-1, with D hard to call. Material: PBMCs or T cells enriched from blood (not recorded which). In DNA form, the CDR3 reads TGTGCCACCAGTTCCCAGAACACTGAAGCTTTCTTT. Its translation is CATSSQNTEAFF.